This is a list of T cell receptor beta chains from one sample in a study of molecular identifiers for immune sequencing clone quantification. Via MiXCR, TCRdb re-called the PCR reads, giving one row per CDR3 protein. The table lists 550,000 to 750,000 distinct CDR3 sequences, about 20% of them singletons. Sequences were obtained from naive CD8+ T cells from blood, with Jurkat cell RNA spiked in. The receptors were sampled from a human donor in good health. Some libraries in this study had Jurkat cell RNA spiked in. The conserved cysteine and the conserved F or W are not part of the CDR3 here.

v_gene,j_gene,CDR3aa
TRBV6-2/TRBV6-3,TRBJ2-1,ASSYSSGGLSYNEQF
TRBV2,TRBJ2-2,ASRRDRETNTGELF
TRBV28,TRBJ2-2,ASSYGQGIRPGELF
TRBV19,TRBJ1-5,ASSNGPEPQH
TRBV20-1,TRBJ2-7,SARGLAGSRLGEQY
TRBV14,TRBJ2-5,ASSQVSGVRPLQETQY
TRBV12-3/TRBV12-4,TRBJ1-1,ASSLTFGTVGSEAF
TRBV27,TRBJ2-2,ASSWAGGTYTGELF
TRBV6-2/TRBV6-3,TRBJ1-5,ASSYSVRAWEPQH
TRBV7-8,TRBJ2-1,ASSLTSVGKEQF
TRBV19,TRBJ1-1,ASLTVNTEAF
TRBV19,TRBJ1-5,ASSFRLSQPQH
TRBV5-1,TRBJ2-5,ASSYLGGAETQY
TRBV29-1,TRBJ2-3,NVDAHGGSADTQY
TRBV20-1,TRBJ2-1,SAQLAASYNEQF
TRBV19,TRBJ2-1,ASSINSGRADEQF
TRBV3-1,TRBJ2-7,ASSQLRQGVEQY
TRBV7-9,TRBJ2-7,ASSPPTGLAAKSSYEQY
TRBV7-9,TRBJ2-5,ASSGYTQETQY
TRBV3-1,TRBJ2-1,ASSQGWTSVTNEQF